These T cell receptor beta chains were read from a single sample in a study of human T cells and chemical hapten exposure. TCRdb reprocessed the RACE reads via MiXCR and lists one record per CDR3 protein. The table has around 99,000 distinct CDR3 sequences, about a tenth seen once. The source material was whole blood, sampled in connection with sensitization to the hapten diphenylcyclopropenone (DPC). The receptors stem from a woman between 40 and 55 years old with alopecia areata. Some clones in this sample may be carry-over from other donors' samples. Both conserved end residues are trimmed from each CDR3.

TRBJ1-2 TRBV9 ASGTLYYGYT
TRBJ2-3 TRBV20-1 SARVPGLAPQGTQY
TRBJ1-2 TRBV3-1 ASSQVPERLGGYT
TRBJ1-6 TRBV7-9 ASSLGLAGSLH
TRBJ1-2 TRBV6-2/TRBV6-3 ASAAGQINYGYT
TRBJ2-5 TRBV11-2 ASRSGRVYQETQY
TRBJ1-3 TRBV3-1 ASSLLQGKVSGNTIY
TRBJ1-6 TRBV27 ASSLDRPESPLH
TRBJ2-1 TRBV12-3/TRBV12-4 ASAPGRYNEQF
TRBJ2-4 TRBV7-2 ASSLVDRGNIQY
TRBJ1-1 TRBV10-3 AISEELRGNTEAF
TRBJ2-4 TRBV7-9 ASSLLDIQY
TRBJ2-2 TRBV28 ASSLVRRTGELF
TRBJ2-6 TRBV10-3 AISEDRLSGANVLT
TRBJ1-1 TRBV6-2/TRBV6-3 ASRKGSSNTEAF
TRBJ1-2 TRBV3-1 ASSQAARPGQPYGYT
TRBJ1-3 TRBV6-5 ASSSRGLGGNTIY
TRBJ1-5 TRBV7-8 ASSRTNRVMRQPQH
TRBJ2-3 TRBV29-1 SLWTGGIADTQY
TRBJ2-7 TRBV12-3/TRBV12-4 ASSPADRSYEQY
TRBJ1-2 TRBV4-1 ASSHTDGRANYGYT
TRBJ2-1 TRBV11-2 ASSLERGARAV
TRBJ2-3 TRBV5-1 ASSLGDLNTQY
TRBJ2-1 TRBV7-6 ASSLADLAGAYNEQF
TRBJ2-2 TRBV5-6 ASSLRGRAGELF
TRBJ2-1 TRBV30 AWRPTTGEFYNEQF
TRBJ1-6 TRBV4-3 ASSQEGQGVNSPLH
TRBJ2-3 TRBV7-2 ASRDGRDTQY
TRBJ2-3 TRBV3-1 ASSQEGGPSPDTQY
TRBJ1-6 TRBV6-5 ASSYSGQGMSPLH
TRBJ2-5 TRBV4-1 ASSRDWRGQETQY
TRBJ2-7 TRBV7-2 ASSLQGRGLYEQY
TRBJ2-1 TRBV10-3 AISSHGQGASYNEQF
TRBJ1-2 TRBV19 ASSMRRVGLDYGYT
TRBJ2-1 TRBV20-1 SARAGTSGLTERSYNEQF
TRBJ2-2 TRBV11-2 ATLTAPGELF
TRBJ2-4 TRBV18 ASSPQLVQLAKNIQY
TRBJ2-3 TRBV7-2 ASSLEAGGLGDTQY
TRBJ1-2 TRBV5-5 ASSFRTGDGKGYT
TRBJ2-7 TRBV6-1 ASSESVVYEQY
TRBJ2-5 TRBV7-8 ASSLVWAGGIETQY
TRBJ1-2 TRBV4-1 ASSQGEGSWGGYT
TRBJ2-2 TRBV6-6 ASSYSGPHTGELF
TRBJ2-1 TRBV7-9 SSSFLWGHDSYNEQF
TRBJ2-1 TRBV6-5 ASRTSGGRSYNEQF
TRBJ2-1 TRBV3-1 ASSPSGGHYNEQF
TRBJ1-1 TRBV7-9 ATGENSGNTEAF
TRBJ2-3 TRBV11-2 ASSTGSRASTDTQY